This T cell receptor (beta chain) emerged from a study of neurological immune-mediated disorders. Time point meaning: technical triplicate 3. Fewer than 1.2 million sorted CD4+ or CD8+ T cells made each library. The V segment lost 1 base and the J segment 4 bases; nucleotides outside the gene matches: 6. Germline-derived CDR1 and CDR2 are SGHTA and FQGTGA. The CDR3 has 17 residues. Template-switch 5'RACE cDNA synthesis added a 10-nucleotide unique molecular identifier. MiXCR was run by TCRdb on the 5' RACE reads, yielding one entry per CDR3 protein. The sample holds fewer than 35,000 distinct CDR3 sequences, roughly 16% seen once.

J is TRBJ2-2 and V is TRBV7-3; 10 bases align to TRBD2. The receptor comes from a female donor with HTLV-1-associated myelopathy (HAM/TSP). Material: CD4+ T cells from blood. CDR3 amino acids: CASSLIAGGSSTGELFF. The CDR3 coding sequence is TGTGCCAGCAGCTTAATAGCGGGGGGCTCAAGCACCGGGGAGCTGTTTTTT.